The rows below give T cell receptor beta chains drawn from one sample of a study of blood T cell repertoires in COVID-19. Measured with immunoSEQ multiplex PCR; TCRdb has only the in-frame clones, and not every one. The sample gives roughly 100,000 clones, roughly 92% of which show up once; approximately 5.7% is in the top ten. The sequencing input was peripheral blood. These receptors were taken from a man aged 50 or older with active COVID-19. Each CDR3 is given with its conserved first and last residue. D genes are given only for firm matches. Some rows have no size entry. The others give once, few or many, or a class for an expanded clone.

J: TRBJ2-7; D: TRBD1; size: .; V: TRBV28; length: 16; DNA: TGTGCCAGCAGTTTACTTGGACAGGGGGCCGCTTACGAGCAGTACTTC; CDR3: CASSLLGQGAAYEQYF
J: TRBJ1-2; D: .; size: .; V: TRBV27; length: 12; DNA: TGTGCCAGCAGTCAAGGGGACTATGGCTACACCTTC; CDR3: CASSQGDYGYTF
J: TRBJ2-7; D: .; size: .; V: TRBV6-1; length: 15; DNA: TGTGCCAGCAGTGAAGCCACGGGTTCGGCGCTAAAGCAGTACTTC; CDR3: CASSEATGSALKQYF
J: TRBJ2-1; D: .; size: .; V: TRBV7-9; length: 13; DNA: TGTGCCAGCACCCTGAGCTCCTACAATGAGCAGTTCTTC; CDR3: CASTLSSYNEQFF
J: TRBJ2-7; D: TRBD2; size: .; V: TRBV6-6; length: 14; DNA: TGTGCCAGCAGTTACTGGGGGACTAACGACGAGCAGTACTTC; CDR3: CASSYWGTNDEQYF
J: TRBJ2-1; D: TRBD2; size: .; V: TRBV6-2/TRBV6-3; length: 15; DNA: TGTGCCAGCAGTCGACTAGCGGGAGGGCCCAATGAGCAGTTCTTC; CDR3: CASSRLAGGPNEQFF
J: TRBJ2-3; D: TRBD2; size: once; V: TRBV10-3; length: 17; DNA: TGTGCCATCAGTGGGACTAGCGGGTTAGGTGGCGCAGATACGCAGTATTTT; CDR3: CAISGTSGLGGADTQYF
J: TRBJ1-2; D: .; size: .; V: TRBV6-1; length: 13; DNA: TGTGCCAGCAGTGAAGCGACAGACTATGGCTACACCTTC; CDR3: CASSEATDYGYTF
J: TRBJ2-7; D: .; size: few; V: TRBV2; length: 12; DNA: TGTGCCAGCAGTGGGAGCTCCTACGAGCAGTACTTC; CDR3: CASSGSSYEQYF
J: TRBJ1-5; D: .; size: few; V: TRBV6-1; length: 14; DNA: TGTGCCAGCAGTGAATCGACAAGAAATCAGCCCCAGCATTTT; CDR3: CASSESTRNQPQHF
J: TRBJ2-7; D: TRBD2; size: .; V: TRBV10-1; length: 14; DNA: TGCGCCAGCAGTCCTAGCGGGCATACCTACGAGCAGTACTTC; CDR3: CASSPSGHTYEQYF
J: TRBJ2-7; D: TRBD1; size: .; V: TRBV28; length: 15; DNA: TGTGCCAGCAGTCGCTATAGACAGGGTGCCTACGAGCAGTACTTC; CDR3: CASSRYRQGAYEQYF
J: TRBJ1-5; D: TRBD1; size: .; V: TRBV7-8; length: 17; DNA: TGTGCCAGCGCCGGACAGGGGGCGGGGTATAGCAATCAGCCCCAGCATTTT; CDR3: CASAGQGAGYSNQPQHF
J: TRBJ1-1; D: .; size: .; V: TRBV2; length: 13; DNA: TGTGCCAGCAGTGAACGGGAGAACACTGAAGCTTTCTTT; CDR3: CASSERENTEAFF
J: TRBJ1-5; D: .; size: few; V: TRBV30; length: 15; DNA: TGTGCCTGGGGTACGCGGGGGGCTAGCAATCAGCCCCAGCATTTT; CDR3: CAWGTRGASNQPQHF
J: TRBJ2-7; D: TRBD1; size: few; V: TRBV5-1; length: 14; DNA: TGCGCCAGCAGCTCGACAGGGGGCAGCTACGAGCAGTACTTC; CDR3: CASSSTGGSYEQYF
J: TRBJ2-7; D: .; size: once; V: TRBV20-1; length: 11; DNA: TGCAGTGCGAACACATGGTACGAGCAGTACTTC; CDR3: CSANTWYEQYF
J: TRBJ2-2; D: .; size: .; V: TRBV9; length: 15; DNA: TGTGCCAGCAGCGAGCAGGGGGGGAACACCGGGGAGCTGTTTTTT; CDR3: CASSEQGGNTGELFF
J: TRBJ2-7; D: .; size: .; V: TRBV10-3; length: 12; DNA: TGTGCCCCCGGGGACTCGCCCTACGAGCAGTACTTC; CDR3: CAPGDSPYEQYF
J: TRBJ2-6; D: .; size: .; V: TRBV6-5; length: 13; DNA: TGTGCCAGCCGACAGCCTGGGGCCAACGTCCTGACTTTC; CDR3: CASRQPGANVLTF
J: TRBJ2-2; D: TRBD2; size: .; V: TRBV5-1; length: 16; DNA: TGCGCCAGCAGCAGTGGACTAGTCGCGAACACCGGGGAGCTGTTTTTT; CDR3: CASSSGLVANTGELFF
J: TRBJ1-1; D: TRBD1; size: .; V: TRBV28; length: 16; DNA: TGTGCCAGCAGCCGAGACAGGGGTTCCTCGAACACTGAAGCTTTCTTT; CDR3: CASSRDRGSSNTEAFF
J: TRBJ2-7; D: TRBD2; size: .; V: TRBV18; length: 15; DNA: TGTGCCAGCTCACCCCGGGAGGGGTCGAAGGACGAGCAGTACTTC; CDR3: CASSPREGSKDEQYF
J: TRBJ2-5; D: TRBD1; size: .; V: TRBV19; length: 16; DNA: TGTGCCAGTAGCAACCCTACCGGGACAGGGCCCGGGACCCAGTACTTC; CDR3: CASSNPTGTGPGTQYF
J: TRBJ1-2; D: .; size: few; V: TRBV2; length: 11; DNA: TGTGCCAGCAGGCAGATCTATGGCTACACCTTC; CDR3: CASRQIYGYTF
J: TRBJ2-1; D: .; size: once; V: TRBV6-5; length: 15; DNA: TGTGCCAGCAGTTATGCGTGGAGCTCCTACAATGAGCAGTTCTTC; CDR3: CASSYAWSSYNEQFF
J: TRBJ1-3; D: .; size: .; V: TRBV28; length: 13; DNA: TGTGCCACCCTGCAGGGTTCGGGAAACACCATATATTTT; CDR3: CATLQGSGNTIYF
J: TRBJ1-4; D: .; size: .; V: TRBV28; length: 13; DNA: TGTGCCAGCAGGCAACCGGACTTTGAAAAACTGTTTTTT; CDR3: CASRQPDFEKLFF
J: TRBJ2-1; D: .; size: .; V: TRBV4-2; length: 14; DNA: TGTGCCAGCAGCCAAGCGAGTAGCGGCCAGATACAGTTCTTC; CDR3: CASSQASSGQIQFF
J: TRBJ1-4; D: .; size: .; V: TRBV4-1; length: 15; DNA: TGCGCCAGCAGCCAAGCGGGAGTGGGTAATGAAAAACTGTTTTTT; CDR3: CASSQAGVGNEKLFF
J: TRBJ1-6; D: .; size: .; V: TRBV9; length: 17; DNA: TGTGCCAGCACCCCTGGGTTAGCGGGCGCACCTGATTCACCCCTCCACTTT; CDR3: CASTPGLAGAPDSPLHF
J: TRBJ1-3; D: TRBD1; size: .; V: TRBV7-6; length: 15; DNA: TGTGCCAGCAGCTTAGGGACAGGCTCTGGAAACACCATATATTTT; CDR3: CASSLGTGSGNTIYF
J: TRBJ2-4; D: .; size: .; V: TRBV28; length: 15; DNA: TGTGCCAGCAACACGGGACGGGAGGCCAAAAACATTCAGTACTTC; CDR3: CASNTGREAKNIQYF
J: TRBJ2-7; D: TRBD1; size: .; V: TRBV2; length: 13; DNA: TGTGCCAGCCGGGCAGGGGGCCTCTACGAGCAGTACTTC; CDR3: CASRAGGLYEQYF
J: TRBJ2-7; D: .; size: .; V: TRBV5-1; length: 12; DNA: TGCGCCAGCAGCTTGGCAGATCACGAGCAGTACTTC; CDR3: CASSLADHEQYF